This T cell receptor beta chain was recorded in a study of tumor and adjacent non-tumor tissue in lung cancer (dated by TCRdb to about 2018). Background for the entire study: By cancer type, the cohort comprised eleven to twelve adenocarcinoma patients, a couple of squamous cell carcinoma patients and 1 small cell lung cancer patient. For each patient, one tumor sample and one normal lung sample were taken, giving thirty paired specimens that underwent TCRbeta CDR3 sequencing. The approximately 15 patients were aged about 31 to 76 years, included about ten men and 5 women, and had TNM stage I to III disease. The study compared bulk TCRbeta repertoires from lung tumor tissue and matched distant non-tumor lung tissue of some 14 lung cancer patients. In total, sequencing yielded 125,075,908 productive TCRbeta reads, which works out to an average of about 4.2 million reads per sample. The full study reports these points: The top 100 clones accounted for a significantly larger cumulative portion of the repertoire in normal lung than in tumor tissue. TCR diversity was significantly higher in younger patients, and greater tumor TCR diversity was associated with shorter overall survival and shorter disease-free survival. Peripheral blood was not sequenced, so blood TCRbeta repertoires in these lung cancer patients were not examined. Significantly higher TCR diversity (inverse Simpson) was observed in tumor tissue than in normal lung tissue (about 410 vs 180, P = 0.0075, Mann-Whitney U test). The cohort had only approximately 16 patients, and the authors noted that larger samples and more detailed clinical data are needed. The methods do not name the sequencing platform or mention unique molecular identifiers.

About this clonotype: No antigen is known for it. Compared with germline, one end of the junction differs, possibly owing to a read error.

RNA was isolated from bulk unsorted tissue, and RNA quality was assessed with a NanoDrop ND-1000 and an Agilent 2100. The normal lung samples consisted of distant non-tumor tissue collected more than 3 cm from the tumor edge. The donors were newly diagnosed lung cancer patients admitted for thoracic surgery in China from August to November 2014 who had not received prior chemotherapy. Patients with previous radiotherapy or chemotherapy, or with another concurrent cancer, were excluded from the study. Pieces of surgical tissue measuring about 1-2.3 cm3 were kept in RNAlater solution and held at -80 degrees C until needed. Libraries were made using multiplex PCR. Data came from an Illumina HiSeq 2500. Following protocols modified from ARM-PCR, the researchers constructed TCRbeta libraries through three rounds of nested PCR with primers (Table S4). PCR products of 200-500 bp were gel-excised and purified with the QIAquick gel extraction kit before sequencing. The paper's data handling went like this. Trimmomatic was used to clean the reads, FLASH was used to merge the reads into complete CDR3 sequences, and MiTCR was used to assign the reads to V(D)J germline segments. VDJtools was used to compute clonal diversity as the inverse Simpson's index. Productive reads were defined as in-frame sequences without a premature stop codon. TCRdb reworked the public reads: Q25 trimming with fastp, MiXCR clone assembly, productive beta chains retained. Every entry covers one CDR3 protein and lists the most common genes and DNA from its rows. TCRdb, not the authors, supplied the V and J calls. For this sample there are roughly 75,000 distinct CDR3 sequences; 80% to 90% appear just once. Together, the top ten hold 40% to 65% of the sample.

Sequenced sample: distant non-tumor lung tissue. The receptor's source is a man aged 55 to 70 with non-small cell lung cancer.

The CDR3 region: CSAPVTSGIYEEYF. The bases are TGCAGTGCTCCCGTGACTAGCGGCATCTACGAGGAGTACTTC. In this chain, TRBV20-1 is recombined with TRBJ2-7; 9 central bases correspond to TRBD2. CDR1 and CDR2, looked up from the germline V gene (reference sequence), are DFQATT and SNEGSKA. The CDR3 measures 14 amino acids from cysteine to phenylalanine. The sequence is cut down to CDR3 DNA, 42 bases in frame from base 1.